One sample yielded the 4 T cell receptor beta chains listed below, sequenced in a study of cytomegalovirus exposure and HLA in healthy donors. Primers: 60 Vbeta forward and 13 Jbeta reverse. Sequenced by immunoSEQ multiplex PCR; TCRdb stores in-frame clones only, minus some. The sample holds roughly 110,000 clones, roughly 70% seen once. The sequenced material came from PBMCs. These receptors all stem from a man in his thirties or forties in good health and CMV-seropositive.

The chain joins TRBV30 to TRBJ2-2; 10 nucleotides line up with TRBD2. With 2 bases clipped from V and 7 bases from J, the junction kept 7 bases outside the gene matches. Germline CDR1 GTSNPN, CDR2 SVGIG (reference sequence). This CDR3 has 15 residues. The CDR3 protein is CAWSHLAGVGGELFF. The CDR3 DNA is TGTGCCTGGAGTCATCTAGCGGGAGTAGGCGGGGAGCTGTTTTTT.

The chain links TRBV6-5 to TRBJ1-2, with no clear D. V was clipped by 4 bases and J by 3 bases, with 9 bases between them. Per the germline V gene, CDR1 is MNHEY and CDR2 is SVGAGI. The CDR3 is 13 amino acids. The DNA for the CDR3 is TGTGCCAGCAGTTTCCTACTTGACTATGGCTACACCTTC. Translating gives CASSFLLDYGYTF.

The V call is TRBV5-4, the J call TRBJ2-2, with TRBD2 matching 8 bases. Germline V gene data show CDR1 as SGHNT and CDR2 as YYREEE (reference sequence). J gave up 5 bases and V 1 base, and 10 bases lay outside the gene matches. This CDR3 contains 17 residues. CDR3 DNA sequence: TGTGCCAGCAGCTTGACCGGACTAGCTTTAGGGACCGGGGAGCTGTTTTTT. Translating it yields CASSLTGLALGTGELFF.

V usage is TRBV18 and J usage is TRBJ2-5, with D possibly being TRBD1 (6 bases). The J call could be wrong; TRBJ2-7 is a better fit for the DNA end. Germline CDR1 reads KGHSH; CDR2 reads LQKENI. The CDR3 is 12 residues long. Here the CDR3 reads CATRGGDYEQYF. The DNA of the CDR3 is TGTGCCACCCGAGGGGGAGACTACGAGCAGTACTTC.